A selection of T cell receptor beta chains follows, all from one sample in a study of regulatory T cells in long-lasting Graves disease. TCRdb reanalysed the multiplex PCR reads using MiXCR and keeps one entry per CDR3 protein. The sample contains around 450,000 distinct CDR3 sequences, about a fifth of which appear only once. This specimen was peripheral blood mononuclear cells (PBMCs), taken when the disease was refractory, from a patient treated with antithyroid drugs. Source of these receptors: a female donor with Graves disease. Each CDR3 is given with its conserved first and last residue. D genes are given only for firm matches. Size is omitted from some rows. Given values are once, few, many or a class for expanded clones.

.,many,TRBV6-5,16,TRBJ1-1,CASSYGRGAQNTEAFF,TGTGCCAGCAGTTACGGTCGGGGGGCGCAGAACACTGAAGCTTTCTTT
TRBD1,.,TRBV20-1,14,TRBJ2-5,CSPGQDLTQETQYF,TGCAGTCCTGGACAGGATTTAACCCAAGAGACCCAGTACTTC
.,many,TRBV7-9,13,TRBJ1-2,CASSLRGDYGYTF,TGTGCCAGCAGCTTAAGAGGCGACTATGGCTACACCTTC
TRBD2,.,TRBV19,14,TRBJ2-1,CASTSGGNYNEQFF,TGTGCCAGTACTAGCGGGGGGAACTACAATGAGCAGTTCTTC
.,.,TRBV20-1,14,TRBJ2-3,CSARDSANTDTQYF,TGCAGTGCTAGAGATTCGGCTAACACAGATACGCAGTATTTT
TRBD2,.,TRBV7-2,15,TRBJ2-1,CASSLGAGALDEQFF,TGTGCCAGCAGCTTGGGAGCGGGAGCATTGGATGAGCAGTTCTTC
.,few,TRBV6-5,14,TRBJ1-6,CASSSGQIDSPLHF,TGTGCCAGCAGTTCGGGGCAAATTGATTCACCCCTCCACTTT
TRBD2,few,TRBV20-1,16,TRBJ2-7,CSARGGTSGSSYEQYF,TGCAGTGCTAGAGGGGGGACTAGCGGGTCATCCTACGAGCAGTACTTC
.,many,TRBV6-2/TRBV6-3,15,TRBJ2-5,CASSYYEGTQETQYF,TGTGCCAGCAGTTATTATGAGGGGACCCAAGAGACCCAGTACTTC
.,many,TRBV2,12,TRBJ2-7,CASSEALSEQYF,TGTGCCAGCAGTGAAGCGTTGAGCGAGCAGTACTTC
TRBD1,many,TRBV3-1,12,TRBJ1-2,CASSRQGNGYTF,TGTGCCAGCAGCAGACAGGGGAATGGCTACACCTTC
.,few,TRBV6-9,14,TRBJ1-1,CASSYLGGNTEAFF,TGTGCCAGCAGTTACTTGGGGGGGAACACTGAAGCTTTCTTT
.,many,TRBV5-5,14,TRBJ2-5,CASSFGGPRETQYF,TGTGCCAGCAGCTTCGGGGGACCCAGGGAGACCCAGTACTTC
TRBD1,few,TRBV20-1,14,TRBJ2-5,CSARPRTGEETQYF,TGCAGTGCTAGACCTAGGACAGGGGAAGAGACCCAGTACTTC
TRBD2,once,TRBV13,14,TRBJ2-3,CASSSAGGPEDKYF,TGTGCCAGCAGCTCAGCGGGAGGGCCGGAGGATAAGTATTTT
TRBD1,.,TRBV20-1,14,TRBJ2-2,CSASRDSYTGELFF,TGCAGTGCTAGCCGGGACAGCTACACCGGGGAGCTGTTTTTT
.,many,TRBV2,12,TRBJ1-2,CASSARNGGYTF,TGTGCCAGCAGTGCCCGGAATGGTGGCTACACCTTC
TRBD1,few,TRBV7-9,15,TRBJ2-7,CASSLLGRTGDEQYF,TGTGCCAGCAGCTTACTGGGACGTACAGGGGACGAGCAGTACTTC
.,many,TRBV20-1,14,TRBJ1-2,CSAREEDSPYGYTF,TGCAGTGCTAGAGAGGAGGACAGTCCCTATGGCTACACCTTC
.,.,TRBV2,14,TRBJ1-3,CASSAKISGNTIYF,TGTGCCAGCAGTGCGAAGATCTCTGGAAACACCATATATTTT
.,many,TRBV28,13,TRBJ1-1,CASSLSGGTEAFF,TGTGCCAGCAGCCTGAGCGGGGGCACTGAAGCTTTCTTT
.,few,TRBV30,14,TRBJ2-7,CAWSVRQALYEQYF,TGTGCCTGGAGTGTGAGGCAGGCGCTCTACGAGCAGTACTTC
TRBD2,few,TRBV20-1,16,TRBJ2-5,CSVPVLAGGRQETQYF,TGCAGTGTGCCGGTGCTAGCGGGAGGGAGACAAGAGACCCAGTACTTC
.,many,TRBV6-2/TRBV6-3,16,TRBJ1-4,CASSYGWTTTNEKLFF,TGTGCCAGCAGTTATGGGTGGACAACAACTAATGAAAAACTGTTTTTT
TRBD2,.,TRBV9,17,TRBJ2-2,CASSPPGLAGVGGELFF,TGTGCCAGCAGCCCACCCGGACTAGCGGGAGTAGGCGGGGAGCTGTTTTTT
.,.,TRBV14,17,TRBJ1-3,CASSHHGGGFSGNTIYF,TGTGCCAGCAGCCACCACGGAGGGGGATTCTCTGGAAACACCATATATTTT
TRBD2,few,TRBV12-3/TRBV12-4,15,TRBJ2-4,CASSLSFGLAHIQYF,TGTGCCAGCAGTTTATCCTTCGGACTAGCGCACATTCAGTACTTC
TRBD1,many,TRBV29-1,15,TRBJ1-2,CSVEDQGAQRYGYTF,TGCAGCGTTGAAGATCAGGGGGCGCAGCGCTACGGCTACACCTTC
TRBD2,.,TRBV6-2/TRBV6-3,14,TRBJ2-1,CASISSGKGDEQFF,TGTGCCAGCATTTCTAGCGGGAAAGGCGATGAGCAGTTCTTC